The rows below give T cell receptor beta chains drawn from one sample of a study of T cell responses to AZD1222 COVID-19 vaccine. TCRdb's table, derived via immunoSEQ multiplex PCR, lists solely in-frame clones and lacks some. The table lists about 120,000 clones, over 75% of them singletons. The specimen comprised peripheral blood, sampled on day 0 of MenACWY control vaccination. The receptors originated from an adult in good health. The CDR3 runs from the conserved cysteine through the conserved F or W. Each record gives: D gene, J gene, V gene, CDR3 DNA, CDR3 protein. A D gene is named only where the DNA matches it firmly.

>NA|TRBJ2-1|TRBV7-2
TGTGCCAGCAGCTTAATCGGTGAGCAGTTCTTC
CASSLIGEQFF
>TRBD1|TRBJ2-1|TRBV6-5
TGTGCCAGCAGTCGACAGGGGAATTACAATGAGCAGTTCTTC
CASSRQGNYNEQFF
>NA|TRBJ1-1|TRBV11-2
TGTGCCAGCAGCTTGCAGGGGAACACTGAAGCTTTCTTT
CASSLQGNTEAFF
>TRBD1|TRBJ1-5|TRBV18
TGTGCCAGCTCATCGGGACAGGGGGTTGGTCAGCCCCAGCATTTT
CASSSGQGVGQPQHF
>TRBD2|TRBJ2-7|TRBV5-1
TGCGCCAGTACGCGGGGGGACGACTCCTACGAGCAGTACTTC
CASTRGDDSYEQYF
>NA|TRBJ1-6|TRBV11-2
TGTGCCAGCAGCTTAGTTAACGGTAACTCACCCCTCCACTTT
CASSLVNGNSPLHF
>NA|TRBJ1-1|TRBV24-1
TGTGCCACCAGTGATTCCATGATGGGGAACACTGAAGCTTTCTTT
CATSDSMMGNTEAFF
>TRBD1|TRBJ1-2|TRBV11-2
TGTGCCAGCAGCTGGAGGTCGGGACAGTACAACTATGGCTACACCTTC
CASSWRSGQYNYGYTF
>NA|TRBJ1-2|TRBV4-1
TGCGCCAGCAGCCAAGACGACAGCCAGACCTATGGCTACACCTTC
CASSQDDSQTYGYTF
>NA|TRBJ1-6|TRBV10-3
TGTGCCATCAGTGCAAATGCGGGACTTACCAATTCACCCCTCCACTTT
CAISANAGLTNSPLHF
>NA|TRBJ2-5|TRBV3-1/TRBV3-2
TGTGCCAGCAGCCTACAGCTACAAGAGACCCAGTACTTC
CASSLQLQETQYF
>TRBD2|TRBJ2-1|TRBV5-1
TGCGCCAGCAGCTCCGGGGGGGCCTCCTACAATGAGCAGTTCTTC
CASSSGGASYNEQFF
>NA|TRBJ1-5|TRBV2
TGTGCCAGCAGGGCGGGACCGTACAATCAGCCCCAGCATTTT
CASRAGPYNQPQHF